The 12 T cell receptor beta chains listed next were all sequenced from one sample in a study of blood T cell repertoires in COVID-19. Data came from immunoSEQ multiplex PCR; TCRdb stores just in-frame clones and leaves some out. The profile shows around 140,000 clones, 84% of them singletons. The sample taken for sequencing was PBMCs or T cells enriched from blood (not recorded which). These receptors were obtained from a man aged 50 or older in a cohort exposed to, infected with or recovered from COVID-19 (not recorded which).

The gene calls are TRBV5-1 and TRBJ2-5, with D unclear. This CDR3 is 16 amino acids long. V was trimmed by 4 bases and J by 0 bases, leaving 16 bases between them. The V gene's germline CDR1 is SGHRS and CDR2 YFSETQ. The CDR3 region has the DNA TGCGCCAGCAGCCAAAAAGTACAGAGCAACCAAGAGACCCAGTACTTC. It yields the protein CASSQKVQSNQETQYF.

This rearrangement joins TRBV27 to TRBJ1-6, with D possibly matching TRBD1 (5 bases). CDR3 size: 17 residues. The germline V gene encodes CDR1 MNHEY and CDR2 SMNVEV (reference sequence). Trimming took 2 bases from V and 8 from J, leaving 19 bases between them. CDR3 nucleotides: TGTGCCAGCAGTTTACCACGGTTAGGGGCGTCGGATTCACCCCTCCACTTT. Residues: CASSLPRLGASDSPLHF.

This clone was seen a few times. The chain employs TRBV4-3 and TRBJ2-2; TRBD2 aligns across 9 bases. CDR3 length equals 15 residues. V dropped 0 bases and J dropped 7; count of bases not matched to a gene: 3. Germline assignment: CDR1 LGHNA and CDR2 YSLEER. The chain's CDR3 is CASSQEASGIGELFF. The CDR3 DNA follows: TGCGCCAGCAGCCAAGAGGCTAGCGGGATCGGGGAGCTGTTTTTT.

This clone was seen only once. The CDR3 sequence is CASGLYAGTEAFF. The CDR3 DNA follows: TGTGCTAGTGGCCTCTACGCAGGGACTGAAGCTTTCTTT. This sequence joins TRBV12-5 and TRBJ1-1, with a tentative D call TRBD1 (5 bases). Germline V lookup: CDR1 LGHNT, CDR2 FRNRAP. The CDR3 sequence is 13 residues long. Deletions cut 6 bases from V and 5 bases from J, with 13 bases between.

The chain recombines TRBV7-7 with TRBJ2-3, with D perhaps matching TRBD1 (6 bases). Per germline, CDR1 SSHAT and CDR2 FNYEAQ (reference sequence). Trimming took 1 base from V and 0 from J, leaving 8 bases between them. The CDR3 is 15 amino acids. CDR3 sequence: CASSLGQGSTDTQYF. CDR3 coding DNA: TGTGCCAGCAGCTTAGGTCAGGGGAGCACAGATACGCAGTATTTT.

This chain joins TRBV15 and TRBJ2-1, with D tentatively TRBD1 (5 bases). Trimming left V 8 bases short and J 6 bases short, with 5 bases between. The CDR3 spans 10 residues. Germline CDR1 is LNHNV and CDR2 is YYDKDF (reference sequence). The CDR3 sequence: CATGANEQFF. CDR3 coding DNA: TGTGCCACCGGGGCCAATGAGCAGTTCTTC.

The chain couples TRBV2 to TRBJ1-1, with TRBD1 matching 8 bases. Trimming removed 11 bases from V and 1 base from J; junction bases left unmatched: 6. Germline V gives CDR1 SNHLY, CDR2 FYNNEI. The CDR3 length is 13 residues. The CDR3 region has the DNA TGTGCCGTGCCACAGGGGGGGAACACTGAAGCTTTCTTT. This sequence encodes CAVPQGGNTEAFF.

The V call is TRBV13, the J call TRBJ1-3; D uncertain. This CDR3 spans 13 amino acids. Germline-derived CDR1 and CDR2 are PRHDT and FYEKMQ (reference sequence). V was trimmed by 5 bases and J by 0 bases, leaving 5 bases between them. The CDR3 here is CASSPRSGNTIYF. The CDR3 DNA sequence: TGTGCCAGCAGCCCCCGCTCTGGAAACACCATATATTTT.

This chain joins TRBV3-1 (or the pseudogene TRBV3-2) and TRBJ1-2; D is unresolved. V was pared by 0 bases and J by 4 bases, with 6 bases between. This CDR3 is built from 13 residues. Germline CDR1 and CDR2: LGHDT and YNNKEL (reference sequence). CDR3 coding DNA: TGTGCCAGCAGCCAAGATTTCCTCTATGGCTACACCTTC. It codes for CASSQDFLYGYTF.

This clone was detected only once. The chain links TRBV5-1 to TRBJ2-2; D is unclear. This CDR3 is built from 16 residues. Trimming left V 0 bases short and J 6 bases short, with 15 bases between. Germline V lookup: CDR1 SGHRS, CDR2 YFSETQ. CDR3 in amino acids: CASSLAGSSAAGELFF. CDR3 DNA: TGCGCCAGCAGCTTGGCCGGTAGTTCTGCGGCCGGGGAGCTGTTTTTT.

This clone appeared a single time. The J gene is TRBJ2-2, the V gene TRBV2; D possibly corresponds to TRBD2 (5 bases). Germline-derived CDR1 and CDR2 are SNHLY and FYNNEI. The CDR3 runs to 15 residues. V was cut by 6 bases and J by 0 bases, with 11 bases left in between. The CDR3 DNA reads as TGTGCCAGCAGGCTTTGGGGAGCGAACACCGGGGAGCTGTTTTTT. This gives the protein CASRLWGANTGELFF.

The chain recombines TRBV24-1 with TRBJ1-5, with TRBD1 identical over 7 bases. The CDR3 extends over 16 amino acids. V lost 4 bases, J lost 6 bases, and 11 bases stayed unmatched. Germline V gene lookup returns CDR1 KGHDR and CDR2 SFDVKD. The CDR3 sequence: CATSEYGQAMGQPQHF. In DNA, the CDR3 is TGTGCCACCAGTGAATATGGACAGGCCATGGGTCAGCCCCAGCATTTT.